This entry concerns a single TCR beta chain. Its antigen is not yet known. Base qualities are not at hand, and no much larger clone is one base apart. The CDR3 sequence holds 15 residues, the cysteine and phenylalanine included. Only the CDR3 portion is preserved as DNA: 45 bases, with reading frame beginning at the first base. Looking up the germline V gene yields CDR1 SNHLY and CDR2 FYNNEI. V is shortened by 6 bases, J by 2 bases, and the region joining them spans 14 bases. Participants in the prospective study were enrolled through a virtual design, were aged roughly 18 to 100 years, and lived in about 25 United States geographic areas. Cohort assignment in the prospective study relied on participant-reported clinical history from a screening survey and a study questionnaire. ImmuneRACE Cohort 3 recovered participants were defined by two consecutive negative NP/OP PCR tests, healthcare professional clearance, or symptom resolution. Mobile phlebotomists in the prospective study collected whole blood, serum and a nasopharyngeal or oropharyngeal swab from every participant. Over a 2-month period, participants in the prospective study had the option of providing additional blood draws and questionnaires. Blood samples from the prospective study were shipped frozen or at room temperature prior to DNA extraction.

The immunoSEQ Assay, a bias-controlled multiplex PCR, was used to amplify TCRbeta CDR3 regions from genomic DNA. The paper's processing steps were these. The number of nucleated cells in each sample was estimated by amplification of reference gene primers within the assay. To quantify the absolute abundance of each unique TCRbeta CDR3 rearrangement, sequence reads were collapsed and filtered. For each sample, productive Simpson clonality was calculated by taking the square root of Simpson's diversity index across productive rearrangements. TCRdb retrieved this table from immuneACCESS and kept in-frame rearrangements only. Not all clones are present; in checked studies, unresolved V genes account for under half, and no reason is known for the remainder. The V and J calls and the clone size are those of that table, but D and trimming were determined from the DNA. Recorded for this sample are approximately 300,000 clones; more than 75% of them occurred a single time. The ten top clones hold 2% to 3% of the sample.

This record comes from a study of blood T cell repertoires in COVID-19 (dated by TCRdb to 2019 to 2021). About the study as a whole: Samples covering the acute and convalescent phases of COVID-19 were provided by collaborators in the United States, Italy and Spain. The sample metadata nearly always contained a de-identified subject ID, COVID-19 status, age in years and sex. The material from the prospective study consisted of cDNA or gDNA derived from T cells, B-cell-depleted T cells, or PBMCs. Where HLA class I and class II types were available, the types were taken from metadata supplied by the sample provider, not from assay-based typing. The samples were drawn from the first 160 participants of the ongoing ImmuneRACE study and from 1,200 or so subjects provided by 6 global collaborators. The repertoires were released in a freely available public database meant as a resource for research on the immune response to SARS-CoV-2. Subjects who had been exposed to COVID-19, were actively infected with it, or had recovered from it provided the deeply sampled blood TCRbeta repertoires that made up the dataset. Beyond this particular receptor, the publication reports: How much clinical and demographic metadata was included differed by source and by participant, and the metadata was provided uncurated.

This receptor chain uses TRBV2 and TRBJ1-5; the D gene is perhaps TRBD1, from 5 matching bases. The sample consisted of PBMCs or T cells enriched from blood (not recorded which). The receptor was isolated from a man between 60 and 75 years old who had recovered from COVID-19. The CDR3 corresponds to CASSDTGRGNQPQHF. The sequenced DNA is TGTGCCAGCAGCGACACAGGACGGGGCAATCAGCCCCAGCATTTT.